Each of the 14 T cell receptor beta chains below was sequenced from the same sample in a study of T cell responses to AZD1222 COVID-19 vaccine. Assay: immunoSEQ multiplex PCR; the TCRdb copy retains only in-frame clones and omits some. The sample holds under 200,000 clones, 85% to 95% seen once. Sequences were derived from peripheral blood, sampled on day 0 of AZD1222 vaccination. The receptors come from an adult in good health.

This clone was recorded only once. The chain uses TRBV9 and TRBJ1-1, with 7 bases lining up with TRBD1. The length of the CDR3 is 15 residues. Germline trimming cut 0 bases from V and 0 bases from J; bases unmatched to any gene: 2. Germline V gene data show CDR1 as SGDLS and CDR2 as YYNGEE. The CDR3 DNA is TGTGCCAGCAGCGTAGAGGGGGCCCTGAACACTGAAGCTTTCTTT. Its protein product is CASSVEGALNTEAFF. The complete variable domain, with remaining parts taken from reference TRBV9 and TRBJ1-1, reads DSGVTQTPKHLITATGQRVTLRCSPRSGDLSVYWYQQSLDQGLQFLIQYYNGEERAKGNILERFSAQQFPDLHSELNLSSLELGDSALYFCASSVEGALNTEAFFGQGTRLTVV.

The chain links TRBV3-1 (or the pseudogene TRBV3-2) to TRBJ2-1; D remains unclear. The CDR3 extends over 10 amino acids. Per germline, CDR1 LGHDT and CDR2 YNNKEL (reference sequence). The ends were cut back, 6 bases at V and 9 bases at J, with 6 bases in the middle. The CDR3 nucleotides read TGTGCCAGCAGTGGTCCTGAGCAGTTCTTC. Protein product: CASSGPEQFF.

The V and J genes are TRBV2 and TRBJ2-3, with 7 positions matching TRBD2. Trimming removed 8 bases from V and 0 bases from J; junction bases left unmatched: 5. Looked up from germline, CDR1 is SNHLY and CDR2 is FYNNEI. The CDR3 spans 14 residues. CDR3 in amino acids: CASGELASTDTQYF. As DNA, the CDR3 is TGTGCCAGCGGAGAACTAGCGAGCACAGATACGCAGTATTTT.

As DNA, the CDR3 is TGTGCCAGCAGTTACTCCACCGGTGGGACCCAGTACTTC. Amino acids: CASSYSTGGTQYF. V gene TRBV6-2 or TRBV6-3 combines with J gene TRBJ2-5; D remains unclear. Germline V gene sequence: CDR1 MNHEY, CDR2 SVGEGT. This CDR3 region has 13 residues. V was shortened by 0 bases and J by 7 bases, with 9 bases between the two germline ends.

The chain links TRBV6-5 to TRBJ2-5; no clear D. CDR1 and CDR2 (germline): MNHEY, SVGAGI. V was pared by 0 bases and J by 0 bases, with 5 bases between. This CDR3 has 14 residues. The CDR3 DNA reads as TGTGCCAGCAGTTACTCGAGGAACCAAGAGACCCAGTACTTC. Protein: CASSYSRNQETQYF.

The rearrangement uses TRBV3-1 (or the pseudogene TRBV3-2) and TRBJ1-2; TRBD1 matches at 7 bases. This CDR3 has 20 residues. Germline V gene sequence: CDR1 LGHDT, CDR2 YNNKEL (reference sequence). V dropped 0 bases and J dropped 2; count of bases not matched to a gene: 18. CDR3 bases: TGTGCCAGCAGCCAAGATCGGGTCTTGGGCAGGGGGTATCTCAACTATGGCTACACCTTC. It encodes CASSQDRVLGRGYLNYGYTF.

The chain recombines TRBV5-1 with TRBJ1-2, with D perhaps TRBD1 (6 bases). Germline lookup yields CDR1 SGHRS and CDR2 YFSETQ. The germline V and J ends were trimmed by 4 bases and 7 bases, with 14 bases remaining between them. The CDR3 runs 13 residues. The DNA for the CDR3 is TGCGCCAGCAGCCCAGGACAGTTTCGTGGCTACACCTTC. This codes for CASSPGQFRGYTF.

The CDR3 spells CASSPRRSEQYF. The CDR3 coding sequence is TGTGCCAGCAGCCCCCGTCGATCGGAGCAGTACTTC. The chain links TRBV3-1 (or the pseudogene TRBV3-2) to TRBJ2-7; D uncertain. CDR3 length equals 12 residues. CDR1 is LGHDT and CDR2 is YNNKEL in the germline V gene (reference sequence). Trimming removed 4 bases from V and 7 bases from J, with 11 bases in between.

The rearrangement uses TRBV4-3 and TRBJ2-5; no firm D call. Trimming cost V 0 bases and J 5 bases, with 16 bases left between them. Germline CDR1 and CDR2: LGHNA and YSLEER. CDR3 size: 16 residues. In nucleotides, the CDR3 is TGCGCCAGCAGCCAAGACCACGCCAACGGCTGGGAGACCCAGTACTTC. Translating it yields CASSQDHANGWETQYF.

The chain carries TRBV19 and TRBJ1-5; D call uncertain. Trimming took 7 bases from V and 6 from J, leaving 19 bases between them. The CDR3 contains 15 residues. The germline V gene encodes CDR1 LNHDA and CDR2 SQIVND (reference sequence). The chain's CDR3 is CASMLGGTRTQPQHF. CDR3 coding DNA: TGTGCCAGTATGCTCGGTGGAACAAGGACTCAGCCCCAGCATTTT.

The CDR3 coding sequence is TGTGCCAGCAGCCGAAACCTGGCGGGGGGGCTCAATGAGCAGTTCTTC. Translated: CASSRNLAGGLNEQFF. The chain uses TRBV11-2 and TRBJ2-1; 9 nucleotides agree with TRBD2. Trimming took 5 bases from V and 6 from J; bases not matched to a gene: 11. The CDR3 extends over 16 amino acids. The germline V gene encodes CDR1 SGHAT and CDR2 FQNNGV.

In this sample, this clone turned up a few times. The chain uses TRBV6-1 and TRBJ1-2; D is undetermined. Germline V gene sequence: CDR1 MNHNS, CDR2 SASEGT. The CDR3 has 12 residues. Trimming removed 3 bases at V and 7 bases at J, with 9 bases between. The CDR3 DNA sequence: TGTGCCAGCAGTGATACAGTGGGTGGCTACACCTTC. It yields the protein CASSDTVGGYTF.

The chain recombines TRBV15 with TRBJ1-1; no clear D. Germline assignment: CDR1 LNHNV and CDR2 YYDKDF (reference sequence). CDR3 length: 13 amino acids. The ends were cut back, 5 bases at V and 0 bases at J, with 7 bases in the middle. The CDR3 sequence is CATSQSLNTEAFF. For the CDR3, the DNA is TGTGCCACCAGCCAAAGCTTGAACACTGAAGCTTTCTTT.

J is TRBJ2-5 and V is TRBV3-1 (or the pseudogene TRBV3-2); TRBD2 agrees at 13 bases. Trimming removed 7 bases from V and 5 bases from J; junction bases left unmatched: 7. The CDR3 length is 15 residues. Germline CDR1 is LGHDT and CDR2 is YNNKEL (reference sequence). The CDR3 spells CASITSGGAHETQYF. Written as DNA, the CDR3 is TGTGCCAGCATCACTAGCGGGGGGGCGCATGAGACCCAGTACTTC.